This T cell receptor beta chain stems from a study of CD8+CD57+ T cells in acquired aplastic anemia. The length of the CDR3 is 15 residues. Trimming stripped 1 base from V and 4 bases from J, with 8 bases between. Germline V gene data show CDR1 as SGHTA and CDR2 as FQGNSA. Patients picked for sequencing had shown CD8+CD57+ cell expansion detected by flow cytometry. This clonotype appeared many times. Genomic DNA, the template, was used for profiling of the TCR beta VDJ and CDR3. Via MiXCR, TCRdb re-called the reads, giving one row per CDR3 protein. This sample has about 160,000 distinct CDR3 sequences, with roughly 50% found just once.

Sample: sorted CD4+, CD8+, or CD8+CD57+ T cells (not recorded which) from PBMCs. The gene calls are TRBV7-2 and TRBJ1-6; D call uncertain. The receptor's source is a human donor with aplastic anemia. Here the CDR3 DNA reads TGTGCCAGCAGCTTAGGCCCGCAATATAATTCACCCCTCCACTTT. It yields the protein CASSLGPQYNSPLHF.